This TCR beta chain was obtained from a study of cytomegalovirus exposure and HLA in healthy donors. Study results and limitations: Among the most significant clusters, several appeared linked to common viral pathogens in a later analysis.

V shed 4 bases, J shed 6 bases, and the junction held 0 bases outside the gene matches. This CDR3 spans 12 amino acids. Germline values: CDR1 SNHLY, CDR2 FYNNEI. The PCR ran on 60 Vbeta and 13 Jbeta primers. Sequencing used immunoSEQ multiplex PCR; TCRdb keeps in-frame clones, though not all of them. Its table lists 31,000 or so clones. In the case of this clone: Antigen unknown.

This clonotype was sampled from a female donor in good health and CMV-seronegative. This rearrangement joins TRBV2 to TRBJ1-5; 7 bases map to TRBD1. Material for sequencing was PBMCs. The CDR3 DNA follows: TGTGCCAGCAGTGGGGACAGTCAGCCCCAGCATTTT. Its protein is CASSGDSQPQHF.